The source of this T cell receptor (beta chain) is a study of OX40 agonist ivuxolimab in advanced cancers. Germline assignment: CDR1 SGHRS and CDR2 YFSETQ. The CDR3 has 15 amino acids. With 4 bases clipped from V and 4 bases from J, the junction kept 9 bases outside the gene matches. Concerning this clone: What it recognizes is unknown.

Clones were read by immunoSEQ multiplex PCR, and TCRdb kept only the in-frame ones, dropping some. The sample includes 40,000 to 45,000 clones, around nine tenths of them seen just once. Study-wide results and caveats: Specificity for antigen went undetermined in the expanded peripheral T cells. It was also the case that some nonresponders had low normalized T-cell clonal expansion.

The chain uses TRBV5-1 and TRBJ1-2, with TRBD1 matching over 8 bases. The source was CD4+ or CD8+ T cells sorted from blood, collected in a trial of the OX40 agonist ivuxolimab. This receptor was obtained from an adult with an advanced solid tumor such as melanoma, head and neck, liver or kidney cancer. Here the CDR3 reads CASSPTGEVVYGYTF. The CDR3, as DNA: TGCGCCAGCAGCCCGACAGGGGAGGTGGTCTATGGCTACACCTTC.